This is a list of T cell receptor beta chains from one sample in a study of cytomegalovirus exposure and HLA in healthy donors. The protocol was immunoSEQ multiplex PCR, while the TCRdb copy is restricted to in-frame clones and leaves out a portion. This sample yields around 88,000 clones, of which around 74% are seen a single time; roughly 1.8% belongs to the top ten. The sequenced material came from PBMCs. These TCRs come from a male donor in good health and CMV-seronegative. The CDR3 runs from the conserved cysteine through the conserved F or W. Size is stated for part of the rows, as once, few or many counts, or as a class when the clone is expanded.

CDR3 protein: CASTLFDSHNQPQHF
V gene: TRBV28
clone size: NA

CDR3 protein: CASKGLNYEQYF
V gene: TRBV19
clone size: few

CDR3 protein: CASSRITTRGYEQYF
V gene: TRBV6-5
clone size: NA

CDR3 protein: CASSQTVARTQFF
V gene: TRBV4-2
clone size: NA

CDR3 protein: CAWSGRRENTEAFF
V gene: TRBV30
clone size: NA

CDR3 protein: CAWSVRQGYEQYF
V gene: TRBV30
clone size: few

CDR3 protein: CASSRGTGSNQPQHF
V gene: TRBV18
clone size: once

CDR3 protein: CASSLMTGEAFF
V gene: TRBV28
clone size: NA

CDR3 protein: CAISGDSQATGELFF
V gene: TRBV10-3
clone size: NA

CDR3 protein: CASTKPGQVLRVEQFF
V gene: TRBV5-6
clone size: NA

CDR3 protein: CASSSSNTEAFF
V gene: TRBV28
clone size: medium-sized

CDR3 protein: CASSEARWGLQGSEQFF
V gene: TRBV2
clone size: once

CDR3 protein: CASGLALEGVNTEAFF
V gene: TRBV12-5
clone size: NA

CDR3 protein: CAYSPMASRASPLHF
V gene: TRBV30
clone size: few

CDR3 protein: CASSFSAGQYF
V gene: TRBV28
clone size: few

CDR3 protein: CASSFLAGGLYNEQFF
V gene: TRBV7-8
clone size: NA

CDR3 protein: CASSLGGGGEQYF
V gene: TRBV28
clone size: NA

CDR3 protein: CASSQVISAKNIQYF
V gene: TRBV4-1
clone size: NA

CDR3 protein: CASSPLSGYEQYF
V gene: TRBV9
clone size: NA

CDR3 protein: CASSATWGGADTQYF
V gene: TRBV9
clone size: NA

CDR3 protein: CASSDRDYQGETQYF
V gene: TRBV9
clone size: NA

CDR3 protein: CASSYTDYSTDTQYF
V gene: TRBV18
clone size: few

CDR3 protein: CASRRTGGYGYTF
V gene: TRBV6-1
clone size: few

CDR3 protein: CASSYTSSGTGELFF
V gene: TRBV2
clone size: few

CDR3 protein: CASSKMRERMGEAFF
V gene: TRBV21-1
clone size: few

CDR3 protein: CASSKVAGQETQYF
V gene: TRBV19
clone size: NA

CDR3 protein: CASSDNFGRDSVYEQYF
V gene: TRBV28
clone size: few

CDR3 protein: CASSLWGDRGPNYGYTF
V gene: TRBV27
clone size: once

CDR3 protein: CASSALGSGSSYNEQFF
V gene: TRBV5-4
clone size: NA

CDR3 protein: CASSLTRGGELFF
V gene: TRBV5-6
clone size: NA

CDR3 protein: CSVKIVGQSGYTF
V gene: TRBV29-1
clone size: NA

CDR3 protein: CASSSLNREMNYGYTF
V gene: TRBV6-5
clone size: NA

CDR3 protein: CASSSREGGETQYF
V gene: TRBV6-6
clone size: once

CDR3 protein: CASSQVDGGSQPQHF
V gene: TRBV4-2
clone size: NA

CDR3 protein: CASSQEGRGNGMDAFF
V gene: TRBV4-1
clone size: NA

CDR3 protein: CASSLRGFRPQHF
V gene: TRBV28
clone size: NA

CDR3 protein: CASSLRLAVSTDTQYF
V gene: TRBV11-3
clone size: NA

CDR3 protein: CASSQDRGGTDTQYF
V gene: TRBV6-5
clone size: NA

CDR3 protein: CATKGASGSYEQYF
V gene: TRBV10-3
clone size: NA

CDR3 protein: CAWRASQAGQPQHF
V gene: TRBV30
clone size: NA

CDR3 protein: CASTSQGYTEAFF
V gene: TRBV6-1
clone size: NA

CDR3 protein: CASSLEAVSSYEQYF
V gene: TRBV27
clone size: NA

CDR3 protein: CASSLGLAGGETQYF
V gene: TRBV13
clone size: NA

CDR3 protein: CASSLTQRAYEQYF
V gene: TRBV28
clone size: few

CDR3 protein: CASSRRDRILHEQFF
V gene: TRBV6-6
clone size: NA

CDR3 protein: CASSQDPQGEGGANVLTF
V gene: TRBV4-2
clone size: once

CDR3 protein: CASSVARLAGEVNEQFF
V gene: TRBV9
clone size: NA

CDR3 protein: CASSLLPDRNYGYTF
V gene: TRBV5-1
clone size: NA

CDR3 protein: CASSLDLAGVSSYNEQFF
V gene: TRBV5-1
clone size: NA

CDR3 protein: CASSGTRSNEKLFF
V gene: TRBV11-1
clone size: NA

CDR3 protein: CASSFNREGYTF
V gene: TRBV7-9
clone size: NA

CDR3 protein: CASSLYTQANYGYTF
V gene: TRBV7-2
clone size: NA

CDR3 protein: CASSILRGRANYGYTF
V gene: TRBV19
clone size: few

CDR3 protein: CSVRLASFTGELFF
V gene: TRBV29-1
clone size: NA

CDR3 protein: CASSLSGTERDTQYF
V gene: TRBV13
clone size: NA